This entry features one T cell receptor (beta chain) sequence. Its antigen is still unknown. No base-level quality is on record; no much larger clone is a single base apart. The data originate from a study of graft-versus-host responses after intestinal transplantation listed by TCRdb under 2021. Notes on the research overall: Recipients received multivisceral, liver-intestinal, or isolated intestinal transplants. Anti-thymocyte globulin induction was given to all recipients, followed by maintenance tacrolimus and steroids for approximately 3 years. Bulk TCR-beta CDR3 sequencing was used to track graft-versus-host and host-versus-graft alloreactive T cell clones in the graft, circulation and bone marrow after intestinal transplantation. Alloreactive clones were identified by sequencing pre-transplant mixed lymphocyte reaction products and comparing these products with unstimulated pre-transplant donor and recipient T cells. A cohort of fewer than 25 intestinal transplant recipients, including one retransplant, was enrolled, and 3 patients lacking pretransplant specimens were excluded. A peak of at least 4% donor T cells among recipient peripheral blood mononuclear cells was the definition used for donor T cell macrochimerism. Instead of going to the commercial service, samples from a few later patients were sequenced in-house on an Illumina MiSeq and processed with MiXCR. Study-wide conclusions, independent of this receptor: GvH clones were detected in recipient bone marrow, and some of these GvH clones were observed earlier in ileal mucosa or blood, consistent with an intestinal mucosal origin. Early after transplant, peak levels of circulating GvH clones were associated with declines in HvG clones. High GvH to HvG T cell clonal ratios were observed in the allografts of patients with donor T cell macrochimerism. The relatively low number and heterogeneity of intestinal transplant patients limited the conclusions.

The library relied on the immunoSEQ multiplex PCR assay. Adaptive Biotechnologies carried out high-throughput TCR-beta CDR3 sequencing of genomic DNA for most patients. The study's processing was this. TCR sequencing data for roughly 18 patients were retrieved from Adaptive's ImmunoSEQ software; three other patients were processed with MiXCR and VDJtools. CDR3 nucleotide sequences shared between donor and recipient were removed because the origin of such sequences could not be assigned. To count as alloreactive, a clone needed at least 2-fold expansion over unstimulated cells and a minimum CFSE-low frequency of 0.002% (template counts) or 0.001% (read counts). Mappable clones were those detected in sequenced pre-transplant spleen, lymph node, or MLR CFSE-low populations of the donor or recipient. The cumulative frequency of alloreactive clones was calculated as a percentage of all sequences, weighted by copy number. The clones in this table, taken by TCRdb from immuneACCESS, are in-frame only. Not every clone is retained; where verified, under half of the shortfall comes from an unresolved V gene, and the cause of the rest is unknown. The D gene and trimming were derived from the DNA, and the V and J assignments and clone size from that table. Across this sample there are around 30,000 clones, with 80% seen only once. Around 2.9% of the sample goes to the ten largest clones.

V ends up 0 bases short and J 0 bases short, with an unmatched junction base count of 2. From the germline V gene (reference sequence), CDR1 is GTSNPN and CDR2 is SVGIG. Reading from cysteine to phenylalanine, the CDR3 counts 15 amino acids. Just CDR3 DNA is preserved here, 45 bases in frame from base 1. Dithiothreitol, EDTA incubations and collagenase D digestion were used to isolate intraepithelial and lamina propria lymphocytes from graft specimens. Bulk TCR-beta sequencing was performed on serial intestinal graft biopsy specimens collected as late as 600 days after transplant. This TCR came from a human patient who received an intestinal transplant, so some T cells may come from the graft donor. The sample here was ileum tissue, taken 98 days after intestinal transplantation. This chain joins TRBV30 to TRBJ1-5, with 7 middle bases fitting TRBD1. The base sequence is TGTGCCTGGAGTGTACAGGGGACTAGCAATCAGCCCCAGCATTTT. This encodes CAWSVQGTSNQPQHF.